The 25 T cell receptor beta chains presented below share a single source sample, sequenced in a study of CD8+ T cells in alopecia areata. Stated treatment: oral pan-JAK inhibitor, 5-10 mg twice daily. Isolated RNA was reverse transcribed into cDNA used as the sequencing template. Profiling relied on immunoSEQ multiplex PCR, and the TCRdb table lists in-frame clones only, not all of them. The sample contains roughly 120,000 clones, about three fifths of which appear only once. Material: CD8+ T cells sorted from blood, obtained at week 4, from a patient treated with tofacitinib. These receptor sequences come from a human donor with alopecia areata.

In its sample, this clone was seen a few times. The rearrangement uses TRBV13 and TRBJ1-2; weak D call: TRBD1 (6 bases). Germline V gene data show CDR1 as PRHDT and CDR2 as FYEKMQ (reference sequence). V lost 4 bases to trimming and J lost 13 bases, with 19 bases between them. The CDR3 is made up of 13 amino acids. Here the CDR3 reads CASSSTTGSLGTF. The CDR3 bases are TGTGCCAGCAGCTCGACGACAGGTTCGCTAGGCACCTTC.

This clone was recorded once. This chain uses TRBV30 with TRBJ1-2; 9 bases agree with TRBD1. Germline trimming cut 2 bases from V and 6 bases from J; bases unmatched to any gene: 7. Germline V lookup: CDR1 GTSNPN, CDR2 SVGIG (reference sequence). The length of the CDR3 is 14 residues. This CDR3 reads CAWSLTGQGDGYTF. The CDR3 DNA sequence: TGTGCCTGGAGTTTAACGGGACAGGGTGATGGCTACACCTTC.

This clone has more than one count but fewer than ten. The chain carries TRBV4-1 and TRBJ1-1; 7 bases are shared with TRBD1. The CDR3 spans 15 residues. J gave up 4 bases and V 5 bases, and 10 bases lay outside the gene matches. Germline CDR1 MGHRA, CDR2 YSYEKL. This CDR3 reads CASSSHRGLGTEAFF. CDR3 DNA sequence: TGCGCCAGCAGCTCTCACAGGGGATTGGGCACTGAAGCTTTCTTT.

The V and J genes are TRBV30 and TRBJ2-2; D remains ambiguous. The CDR3 spans 15 residues. The germline gives CDR1 GTSNPN, CDR2 SVGIG (reference sequence). Trimming removed 3 bases at V and 4 bases at J, with 15 bases between. The DNA for the CDR3 is TGTGCCTGGAGAATCCGGATGAACCCCACCGGGGAGCTGTTTTTT. This translates into CAWRIRMNPTGELFF.

The rearrangement uses TRBV30 and TRBJ2-4; D is unresolved. CDR3 length equals 11 residues. Trimming pared 1 base from V and 10 bases from J, leaving 8 bases between. The germline CDR1 and CDR2 sequences are GTSNPN and SVGIG (reference sequence). Written as DNA, the CDR3 is TGTGCCTGGAGTGCGCCCGGAATTCAGTACTTC. Translating gives CAWSAPGIQYF.

The chain joins TRBV25-1 to TRBJ1-1; 7 nucleotides match TRBD1. The CDR3 is 12 amino acids. CDR1 is MGHDK and CDR2 is SYGVNS in the germline V gene. The J segment lost 10 bases and the V segment lost 6 bases, leaving 8 bases of the junction unmatched. The CDR3 DNA reads as TGTGCCAGCAGGCCACACAGGGGAAGAGCTTTCTTT. It translates to CASRPHRGRAFF.

This clone was observed a handful of times. The chain recombines TRBV6-1 with TRBJ2-7; D is possibly TRBD2 (6 bases). The germline V and J ends were trimmed by 5 bases and 4 bases, with 15 bases remaining between them. CDR1 MNHNS and CDR2 SASEGT come from the germline V gene. The CDR3 length is 14 residues. CDR3 in amino acids: CASSYGGKVYEQYF. The CDR3 DNA reads TGTGCCAGCAGTTATGGCGGGAAGGTTTACGAGCAGTACTTC.

The CDR3 DNA follows: TGTGCCAGCAGCAACAGGGGCAACAATCAGCCCCAGCATTTT. It codes for CASSNRGNNQPQHF. The genes are TRBV27 and TRBJ1-5; 7 positions match TRBD1. Germline CDR1 MNHEY, CDR2 SMNVEV (reference sequence). This CDR3 region has 14 residues. V lost 6 bases to trimming and J lost 3 bases; unmatched junction nucleotides: 5.

This rearrangement joins TRBV29-1 to TRBJ1-2, with a weak D call TRBD1 (5 bases). With 6 bases removed from V and 3 bases from J, the gap between germline ends came to 14 bases. Looked up from germline, CDR1 is SQVTM and CDR2 is ANQGSEA. This CDR3 has 13 amino acids. CDR3 coding DNA: TGCAGCGTAACGGACATGCTCTACTATGGCTACACCTTC. Protein: CSVTDMLYYGYTF. The full variable domain, in which reference TRBV29-1 and TRBJ1-2 provide the parts outside the CDR3, is SAVISQKPSRDICQRGTSLTIQCQVDSQVTMMFWYRQQPGQSLTLIATANQGSEATYESGFVIDKFPISRPNLTFSTLTVSNMSPEDSSIYLCSVTDMLYYGYTFGSGTRLTVV.

The chain links TRBV7-9 to TRBJ2-6; D is unclear. V dropped 4 bases and J dropped 2 bases, with 6 bases sitting between them. CDR1 and CDR2 from the germline V gene are SEHNR and FQNEAQ (reference sequence). The CDR3 extends over 14 amino acids. This CDR3 reads CASSSPTGANVLTF. CDR3 DNA: TGTGCCAGCAGCTCCCCGACTGGGGCCAACGTCCTGACTTTC.

V is TRBV29-1 and J is TRBJ2-3; maybe TRBD2 (5 bases). The CDR3 is made up of 12 amino acids. Germline-derived CDR1 and CDR2 are SQVTM and ANQGSEA. Trimming took 5 bases from V and 4 from J, leaving 10 bases between them. The CDR3 sequence: CSVRLAADTQYF. CDR3 coding DNA: TGCAGCGTTCGGCTAGCTGCAGATACGCAGTATTTT.

This rearrangement joins TRBV7-2 to TRBJ2-7, with 9 bases that match TRBD2. Per germline, CDR1 SGHTA and CDR2 FQGNSA. This CDR3 has 16 amino acids. J lost 0 bases, V lost 4 bases, and 7 bases had no gene match. CDR3 sequence: CASSSASGVSSYEQYF. CDR3 nucleotide sequence: TGTGCCAGCAGCTCGGCTAGCGGGGTTAGCTCCTACGAGCAGTACTTC.

The J gene is TRBJ2-7, the V gene TRBV29-1; 9 bases are shared with TRBD1. This CDR3 is 14 amino acids long. The germline V gene encodes CDR1 SQVTM and CDR2 ANQGSEA. The V segment lost 3 bases and the J segment 2 bases; nucleotides outside the gene matches: 5. The CDR3 here is CSVEVGTGTYEQYF. The CDR3 nucleotides are TGCAGCGTTGAGGTGGGGACAGGGACCTACGAGCAGTACTTC.

The chain employs TRBV30 and TRBJ2-7; D gene ambiguous. Germline CDR1 GTSNPN, CDR2 SVGIG (reference sequence). The CDR3 has 12 residues. Trimming removed 8 bases at V and 6 bases at J, with 17 bases between. The CDR3 DNA is TGTGCCGTCATAGCCTCCGCCGCCGAGCAGTACTTC. Its translation: CAVIASAAEQYF.

In this sample, this clone turned up a few times. This chain joins TRBV29-1 and TRBJ2-1; TRBD1 matches 11 bases. The CDR3 is made up of 14 amino acids. The V gene's germline CDR1 is SQVTM and CDR2 ANQGSEA. Germline trimming cut 3 bases from V and 5 bases from J; bases unmatched to any gene: 3. CDR3 protein: CSVETDRGHNEQFF. The DNA of the CDR3 is TGCAGCGTTGAGACGGACAGGGGGCACAATGAGCAGTTCTTC.

The chain joins TRBV29-1 to TRBJ2-5; unclear D gene. Germline values: CDR1 SQVTM, CDR2 ANQGSEA. The CDR3 has 15 residues. V lost 0 bases, J lost 9 bases, and 20 bases lay in between. The CDR3 DNA is TGCAGCGTTGAAGAGGTTGGCGGAGTCCCGATCGCCCAGTACTTC. Translating gives CSVEEVGGVPIAQYF.

The CDR3 sequence: CAWTVDNYGYTF. DNA of the CDR3: TGTGCCTGGACCGTTGACAACTATGGCTACACCTTC. This chain connects TRBV30 to TRBJ1-2; D is undetermined. Germline V gene data show CDR1 as GTSNPN and CDR2 as SVGIG (reference sequence). The CDR3 is made up of 12 amino acids. V dropped 4 bases and J dropped 2 bases, with 8 bases sitting between them.

About this clone itself: This sample includes further DNA sequences coding for the same CDR3. The CDR3 sequence: CAWTGGYGYTF. The CDR3 bases are TGTGCCTGGACAGGGGGTTATGGCTACACCTTC. The genes are TRBV30 and TRBJ1-2; 7 bases are a match to TRBD1. Per germline, CDR1 GTSNPN and CDR2 SVGIG (reference sequence). There are 11 residues in the CDR3. V lost 4 bases to trimming and J lost 5 bases; unmatched junction nucleotides: 1.

The CDR3 coding sequence is TGCAGCGTTGAAGATGCGGGGGCTGCCTACAATGAGCAGTTCTTC. Protein product: CSVEDAGAAYNEQFF. The rearrangement uses TRBV29-1 and TRBJ2-1, with D perhaps TRBD2 (7 bases). The CDR3 covers 15 residues. Trimming removed 0 bases at V and 2 bases at J, with 11 bases between. Germline values: CDR1 SQVTM, CDR2 ANQGSEA.

This clone was counted a few times. At one end the junction does not follow the germline gene, possibly because of a read error. The J gene is TRBJ1-1, the V gene TRBV6-5; tentative D call: TRBD1 (5 bases). Germline CDR1 and CDR2: MNHEY and SVGAGI. The CDR3 has 12 residues. The DNA for the CDR3 is TGTGCCAGCAGTTACGCGGGGACTGAGGCTTTCTTT. Translated: CASSYAGTEAFF.

CDR3 amino acids: CASSALPQGTEAFF. CDR3 in DNA: TGTGCCAGCAGCGCCCTACCACAGGGGACTGAAGCTTTCTTT. This chain connects TRBV27 to TRBJ1-1; 7 nucleotides align to TRBD1. Trimming took 6 bases from V and 5 from J; bases not matched to a gene: 9. This CDR3 is built from 14 residues. Germline V lookup: CDR1 MNHEY, CDR2 SMNVEV (reference sequence).

Turning to this clone: Its ends do not fully match the called genes, so a read error is possible. The chain couples TRBV29-1 to TRBJ2-7; 9 nucleotides align to TRBD1. There are 13 residues in the CDR3. Germline V gene sequence: CDR1 SQVTM, CDR2 ANQGSEA. For the CDR3, the DNA is TGCAGCGTTAAGGACAGGGGCTCCTACGGGCAGTACTTC. This translates into CSVKDRGSYGQYF.

The V gene is TRBV30, the J gene TRBJ1-2; D is uncertain. The germline V gene has CDR1 GTSNPN and CDR2 SVGIG (reference sequence). This CDR3 region has 8 residues. The CDR3 reads CGGDGYTF. As DNA, the CDR3 is TGTGGCGGAGATGGCTACACCTTC.

The chain uses TRBV30 and TRBJ2-7; 12 bases align to TRBD1. The J segment lost 2 bases and the V segment lost 3 bases, leaving 5 bases of the junction unmatched. Germline-derived CDR1 and CDR2 are GTSNPN and SVGIG (reference sequence). The CDR3 is made up of 15 amino acids. The CDR3: CAWSAGTGGPYEQYF. Written as DNA, the CDR3 is TGTGCCTGGAGCGCCGGGACAGGGGGCCCCTACGAGCAGTACTTC.

This clone was counted a few times. The V call is TRBV30, the J call TRBJ2-1, with 13 bases identical to TRBD2. Looked up from germline, CDR1 is GTSNPN and CDR2 is SVGIG (reference sequence). The CDR3 runs 14 residues. V lost 8 bases, J lost 8 bases, and 9 bases stayed unmatched. In DNA form, the CDR3 reads TGTGCCCGCTCCGGGACTAGCGGGGTTGATGAGCAGTTCTTC. Amino acids: CARSGTSGVDEQFF.